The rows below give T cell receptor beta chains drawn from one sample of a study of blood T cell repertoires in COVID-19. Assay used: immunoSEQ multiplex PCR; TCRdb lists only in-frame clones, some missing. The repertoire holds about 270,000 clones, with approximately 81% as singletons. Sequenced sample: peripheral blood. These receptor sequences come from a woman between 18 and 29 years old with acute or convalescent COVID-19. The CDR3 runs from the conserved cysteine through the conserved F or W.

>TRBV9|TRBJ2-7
CASSVGGTGRNEQYF
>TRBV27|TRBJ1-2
CASSLSPAGQGYGYTF
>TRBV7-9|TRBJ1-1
CASRTTGLNTEAFF
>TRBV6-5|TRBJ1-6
CASSRRQGVSPLHF
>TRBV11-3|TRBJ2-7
CASSLGRGNHEQYF
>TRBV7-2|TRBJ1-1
CASSLDGGNTEAFF
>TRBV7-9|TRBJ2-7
CASSANTGYEQYF
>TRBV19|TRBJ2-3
CASSVPGLADTQYF
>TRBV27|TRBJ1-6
CASSLQQGGSPLHF
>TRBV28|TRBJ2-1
CASRTTSGRAPRSYNEQFF
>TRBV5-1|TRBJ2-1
CASSLGVSEQFF
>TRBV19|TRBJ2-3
CASNEGDTDTQYF
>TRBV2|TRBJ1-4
CASSEHSTGEKLFF
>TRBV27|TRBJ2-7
CAAGASGTHEQYF
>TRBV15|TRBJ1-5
CATSTKLNRKQPQHF
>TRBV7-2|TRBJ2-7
CASRFGGGTYEQYF
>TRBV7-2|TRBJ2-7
CASRLSGSPNEQYF
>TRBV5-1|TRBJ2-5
CASSFSTVPETQYF
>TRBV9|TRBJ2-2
CASSPLHGTSGRGITGELFF
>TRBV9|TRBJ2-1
CASSVATGYNEQFF
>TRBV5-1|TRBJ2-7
CASSVGLAGFEYEQYF
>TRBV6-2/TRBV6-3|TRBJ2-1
CASSYALAGEQFF
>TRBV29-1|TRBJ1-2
CSVQGITGVGYGYTF
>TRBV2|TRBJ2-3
CASSDRDSLTDTQYF
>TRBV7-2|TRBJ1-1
CASSLNEASTEAFF
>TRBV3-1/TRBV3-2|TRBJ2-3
CASSGTLAGGSDTQYF
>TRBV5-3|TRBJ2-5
CARSVDPPPVQETQYF
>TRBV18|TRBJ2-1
CASSPGTGGSLNEQFF
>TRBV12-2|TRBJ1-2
CASRLPRRGPDYGYTF
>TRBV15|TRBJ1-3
CATSRDPGGFGNTIYF
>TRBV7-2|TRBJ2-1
CASSWDGTSGAQFF
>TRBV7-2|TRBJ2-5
CASSLGARQETQYF
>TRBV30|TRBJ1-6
CAWSVPRWAGLDSPLHF
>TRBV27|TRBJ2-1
CASSLGNEQFF
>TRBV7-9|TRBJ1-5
CASSRTERGPQHF
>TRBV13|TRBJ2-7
CASSLGGLGSYEQYF
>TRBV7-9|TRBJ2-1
CASSNTGDSYNEQFF
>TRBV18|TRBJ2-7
CASSPGSLLAGGPGEQYF
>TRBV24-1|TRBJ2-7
CATSQGPEQYF